This is a list of T cell receptor beta chains from one sample in a study of blood T cell repertoires in COVID-19. Measured with immunoSEQ multiplex PCR; TCRdb has only the in-frame clones, and not every one. The sample carries 150,000 or so clones, around 80% recorded once. The sequenced sample consisted of peripheral blood. Receptor source: a woman at least 80 years old with active or convalescent COVID-19. CDR3s include the opening cysteine and the closing phenylalanine or tryptophan. A D gene is named only where the DNA matches it firmly. Clone size appears in some rows only: once, few, many, or a class for an expanded clone.

v_call	d_call	j_call	clone_size	cdr3_aa	cdr3_nt
TRBV12-5	TRBD1	TRBJ1-6	NA	CASGLVLSTGRSYNSPLHF	TGTGCTAGTGGTTTGGTCCTATCGACAGGGCGATCCTATAATTCACCCCTCCACTTT
TRBV7-3	NA	TRBJ1-2	once	CTSTGTGVRTGYTF	TGTACCAGCACCGGAACGGGGGTACGGACTGGCTACACCTTC
TRBV9	NA	TRBJ1-2	NA	CASSVVLNYGYTF	TGTGCCAGCAGCGTAGTCCTTAACTATGGCTACACCTTC
TRBV7-2	TRBD1	TRBJ1-5	NA	CASSLVPLGQGRSVPQHF	TGTGCCAGCAGCTTAGTACCTTTAGGACAGGGTCGGAGCGTGCCCCAGCATTTT
TRBV9	NA	TRBJ1-2	few	CASSDRQVSSGYTF	TGTGCCAGCAGCGACCGACAGGTCTCAAGTGGCTACACCTTC
TRBV4-1	NA	TRBJ2-7	NA	CASSQDLGSYYEQYF	TGCGCCAGCAGCCAAGATCTGGGCAGTTACTACGAGCAGTACTTC
TRBV29-1	TRBD1	TRBJ1-2	few	CSVGGLGGVGYGYTF	TGCAGCGTTGGGGGCCTAGGGGGCGTGGGCTATGGCTACACCTTC
TRBV6-1	TRBD1	TRBJ1-3	NA	CASSGVFTGERGNTIYF	TGTGCCAGCAGTGGGGTTTTCACAGGGGAAAGGGGAAACACCATATATTTT
TRBV5-5	TRBD1	TRBJ1-1	NA	CASSFFGTGVNTEAFF	TGTGCCAGCAGCTTTTTTGGGACAGGGGTGAACACTGAAGCTTTCTTT
TRBV30	NA	TRBJ2-5	few	CAWSDFARETQYF	TGTGCCTGGAGTGACTTTGCGAGAGAGACCCAGTACTTC
TRBV3-1/TRBV3-2	NA	TRBJ1-5	once	CASSRPLTGFNQPQHF	TGTGCCAGCAGCCGACCTCTAACAGGTTTTAATCAGCCCCAGCATTTT
TRBV5-1	NA	TRBJ2-3	NA	CASSPGQSTDTQYF	TGCGCCAGCAGCCCGGGACAAAGCACAGATACGCAGTATTTT
TRBV4-1	TRBD2	TRBJ2-2	NA	CASSQGRLAGYTGELFF	TGCGCCAGCAGCCAAGGTCGGCTAGCGGGGTACACCGGGGAGCTGTTTTTT
TRBV19	TRBD1	TRBJ1-1	NA	CASNTGGAVATEAFF	TGTGCCAGTAACACAGGGGGCGCGGTGGCCACTGAAGCTTTCTTT
TRBV12-5	TRBD2	TRBJ2-7	NA	CASGRSGGGYEQYF	TGTGCTAGTGGTCGAAGTGGGGGGGGCTACGAGCAGTACTTC
TRBV6-6	NA	TRBJ1-2	NA	CASSYTKGANYGYTF	TGTGCCAGCAGTTACACTAAGGGAGCTAACTATGGCTACACCTTC
TRBV5-6	NA	TRBJ1-1	NA	CASSSDRGKGGAEAFF	TGTGCCAGCAGCTCGGACCGCGGCAAAGGGGGTGCTGAAGCTTTCTTT
TRBV7-2	NA	TRBJ1-5	NA	CASSPPDSEFYSNQPQHF	TGTGCCAGCAGTCCACCGGACAGCGAATTCTATAGCAATCAGCCCCAGCATTTT
TRBV21-1	NA	TRBJ2-2	NA	CASRQGALPGELFF	TGTGCCAGCAGGCAGGGGGCGCTCCCCGGGGAGCTGTTTTTT